Below, 29 T cell receptor beta chains from the same sample are listed, as sequenced in a study of T cell responses to AZD1222 COVID-19 vaccine. Produced via immunoSEQ multiplex PCR; TCRdb's table is partial and in-frame only. Of more than 80,000 clones listed, approximately 85% were seen once; the top ten hold roughly 3.1%. The starting material was peripheral blood, obtained 28 days after the second AZD1222 dose. These receptor sequences come from an adult who received the AZD1222 COVID-19 vaccine.

The chain carries TRBV18 and TRBJ1-1, with TRBD1 identical over 8 bases. Germline V gene data show CDR1 as KGHSH and CDR2 as LQKENI. The junction had 8 bases not matched to a gene; V was cut back by 8 bases and J by 0 bases. CDR3 length equals 15 residues. Written as DNA, the CDR3 is TGTGCCAGCACTGGACAGGGTGGGATGAACACTGAAGCTTTCTTT. Translation: CASTGQGGMNTEAFF.

The CDR3 coding sequence is TGTGCCAGCAGTTACGAGTACGAGCAGTACTTC. It is translated as CASSYEYEQYF. The chain uses TRBV6-5 and TRBJ2-7; D unclear. In germline, CDR1 is MNHEY, CDR2 SVGAGI. The CDR3 is made up of 11 amino acids. V lost 2 bases and J lost 4, with 3 bases in between.

Only one count was recorded for this clone. V and J are TRBV5-1 and TRBJ2-7, with D hard to call. The ends were cut back, 0 bases at V and 3 bases at J, with 13 bases in the middle. CDR1 is SGHRS and CDR2 is YFSETQ in the germline V gene. The CDR3 consists of 15 residues. This CDR3 is CASSLALSSNYEQYF. In DNA, the CDR3 is TGCGCCAGCAGCTTGGCCTTGTCGTCTAACTACGAGCAGTACTTC.

The rearrangement joins TRBV6-5 to TRBJ1-5, with a weak D call TRBD1 (6 bases). The CDR3 loop spans 15 amino acids. Per germline, CDR1 MNHEY and CDR2 SVGAGI. V was trimmed by 6 bases and J by 6 bases, leaving 18 bases between them. The CDR3 reads CASSPGGGGRQPQHF. The CDR3, as DNA: TGTGCCAGCAGCCCCGGAGGGGGGGGCCGTCAGCCCCAGCATTTT.

This chain joins TRBV12-3 or TRBV12-4 and TRBJ2-7; D unresolved. This CDR3 has 13 residues. V shed 6 bases and J shed 3 bases, with 12 bases lying between them. The CDR3 DNA reads TGTGCCAGCAGGAACAGTGCACTCTACGAGCAGTACTTC. Protein: CASRNSALYEQYF.

The chain recombines TRBV27 with TRBJ1-1; D ambiguous. V was cut by 4 bases and J by 7 bases, with 7 bases left in between. The CDR3 consists of 11 residues. Germline V gene lookup returns CDR1 MNHEY and CDR2 SMNVEV (reference sequence). This CDR3 reads CASSYAGEAFF. As DNA, the CDR3 is TGTGCCAGCAGTTACGCAGGTGAAGCTTTCTTT.

The rearrangement joins TRBV5-1 to TRBJ1-1; 8 bases align to TRBD1. Germline V CDR1 and CDR2: SGHRS, YFSETQ. Trimming at V came to 2 bases and at J to 1 base, leaving 4 bases not matched to a gene. There are 15 residues in the CDR3. In DNA form, the CDR3 reads TGCGCCAGCAGCTTAGGACAGGGCGGGAACACTGAAGCTTTCTTT. This codes for CASSLGQGGNTEAFF.

J is TRBJ1-3 and V is TRBV2, with D unclear. V was shortened by 3 bases and J by 0 bases, with 6 bases between the two germline ends. CDR1 and CDR2 from the germline V gene are SNHLY and FYNNEI. The CDR3 has 14 amino acids. The CDR3 nucleotides read TGTGCCAGCAGTGATGTGAACTCTGGAAACACCATATATTTT. Amino acids: CASSDVNSGNTIYF. Drawing the rest from reference TRBV2 and TRBJ1-3, the complete variable domain is EPEVTQTPSHQVTQMGQEVILRCVPISNHLYFYWYRQILGQKVEFLVSFYNNEISEKSEIFDDQFSVERPDGSNFTLKIRSTKLEDSAMYFCASSDVNSGNTIYFGEGSWLTVV.

The rearrangement links TRBV19 to TRBJ2-2; unclear D gene. The CDR3 sequence is 16 residues long. CDR1 is LNHDA, CDR2 SQIVND, per germline (reference sequence). V was trimmed by 3 bases and J by 1 base, leaving 12 bases between them. The CDR3 DNA follows: TGTGCCAGTAGTATTCAAGGTAGCATGAACACCGGGGAGCTGTTTTTT. This gives the protein CASSIQGSMNTGELFF.

In this sample, this clone turned up a few times. The V call is TRBV7-3, the J call TRBJ1-6; maybe TRBD1 (5 bases). The CDR3 sequence is 14 residues long. Trimming removed 0 bases from V and 10 bases from J, with 10 bases in between. Germline CDR1 and CDR2: SGHTA and FQGTGA. CDR3 bases: TGTGCCAGCAGCTTAACGGGGCCCCAATCACCCCTCCACTTT. It specifies CASSLTGPQSPLHF. Full variable domain (outside the CDR3, taken from reference TRBV7-3 and TRBJ1-6): GAGVSQTPSNKVTEKGKYVELRCDPISGHTALYWYRQSLGQGPEFLIYFQGTGAADDSGLPNDRFFAVRPEGSVSTLKIQRTERGDSAVYLCASSLTGPQSPLHFGNGTRLTVT.

Only one count was recorded for this clone. The gene calls are TRBV9 and TRBJ1-2, with 10 bases aligning to TRBD1. The ends lost 4 bases at V and 4 bases at J; junction bases unmatched: 7. The CDR3 totals 15 residues. Per germline, CDR1 SGDLS and CDR2 YYNGEE. CDR3 bases: TGTGCCAGCAGCCCTAATGGACAGGGGGGCTATGGCTACACCTTC. It codes for CASSPNGQGGYGYTF.

J is TRBJ1-4 and V is TRBV10-3, with 9 bases fitting TRBD1. Trimming cost V 0 bases and J 3 bases; bases outside gene matches: 5. Germline V gene lookup returns CDR1 ENHRY and CDR2 SYGVKD. The CDR3 runs 17 residues. The CDR3 bases are TGTGCCATCAGTGAGTCGACAGGGGGGTGGCCTAATGAAAAACTGTTTTTT. Its protein is CAISESTGGWPNEKLFF.

CDR3 bases: TGTGCCAGCAGTTTATTGGGGTTGACTACTGAAGCTTTCTTT. Translating gives CASSLLGLTTEAFF. The chain links TRBV28 to TRBJ1-1; D unresolved. V lost 1 base to trimming and J lost 5 bases, with 11 bases between them. Germline CDR1 is MDHEN and CDR2 is SYDVKM. CDR3 length equals 14 residues.

The rearrangement uses TRBV28 and TRBJ1-5; TRBD1 aligns across 8 bases. The CDR3 runs 15 residues. The J segment lost 6 bases and the V segment lost 6 bases, leaving 10 bases of the junction unmatched. Germline assignment: CDR1 MDHEN and CDR2 SYDVKM. CDR3 sequence reads: CASSYNQGAVQPQHF. In nucleotides, the CDR3 is TGTGCCAGCAGCTATAACCAGGGGGCGGTTCAGCCCCAGCATTTT.

The rearrangement uses TRBV7-2 and TRBJ1-4; 10 bases agree with TRBD1. J lost 8 bases, V lost 5 bases, and 8 bases had no gene match. The CDR3 is made up of 15 amino acids. The germline CDR1 and CDR2 sequences are SGHTA and FQGNSA. CDR3 DNA: TGTGCCAGCAGCCCAAGTGGGACAGGGGCGGAAAAACTGTTTTTT. This encodes CASSPSGTGAEKLFF.

This clone is a singleton in its sample. V is TRBV30 and J is TRBJ1-6, with no clear D. The germline V gene has CDR1 GTSNPN and CDR2 SVGIG (reference sequence). The CDR3 is made up of 13 amino acids. V was pared by 0 bases and J by 8 bases, with 8 bases between. The CDR3 DNA is TGTGCCTGGAGTGTACAAGGCTATTCACCCCTCCACTTT. Amino acids: CAWSVQGYSPLHF. The complete variable domain, with remaining parts taken from reference TRBV30 and TRBJ1-6, reads SQTIHQWPATLVQPVGSPLSLECTVEGTSNPNLYWYRQAAGRGLQLLFYSVGIGQISSEVPQNLSASRPQDRQFILSSKKLLLSDSGFYLCAWSVQGYSPLHFGNGTRLTVT.

The gene calls are TRBV5-4 and TRBJ1-1, with D perhaps matching TRBD1 (5 bases). Deletions cut 1 base from V and 6 bases from J, with 10 bases between. The CDR3 is 13 amino acids. Germline CDR1 reads SGHNT; CDR2 reads YYREEE (reference sequence). In nucleotides, the CDR3 is TGTGCCAGCAGCTTGTCATGGGGGGCTGAAGCTTTCTTT. Translation gives CASSLSWGAEAFF. Full variable domain (outside the CDR3, taken from reference TRBV5-4 and TRBJ1-1): ETGVTQSPTHLIKTRGQQVTLRCSSQSGHNTVSWYQQALGQGPQFIFQYYREEENGRGNFPPRFSGLQFPNYSSELNVNALELDDSALYLCASSLSWGAEAFFGQGTRLTVV.

This clone was detected a few times. V usage is TRBV5-5 and J usage is TRBJ2-1; the D call may be TRBD1 or TRBD2 (5 bases each). The V end was cut by 4 bases, the J end by 4 bases, with 15 bases between. Germline CDR1 is SGHKS and CDR2 is YYEKEE (reference sequence). The CDR3 loop spans 15 amino acids. CDR3 protein: CASSEIDSGYNEQFF. DNA for the CDR3: TGTGCCAGCAGCGAGATCGACAGCGGTTACAATGAGCAGTTCTTC. The full variable domain, with the rest looked up from reference TRBV5-5 and TRBJ2-1, is DAGVTQSPTHLIKTRGQQVTLRCSPISGHKSVSWYQQVLGQGPQFIFQYYEKEERGRGNFPDRFSARQFPNYSSELNVNALLLGDSALYLCASSEIDSGYNEQFFGPGTRLTVL.

The CDR3 is CASSDASARTDTQYF. Here the CDR3 DNA reads TGTGCCAGCAGTGACGCTAGCGCACGCACAGATACGCAGTATTTT. The chain joins TRBV6-6 to TRBJ2-3; D is possibly TRBD2 (6 bases). Germline CDR1 reads MNHNY; CDR2 reads SVGAGI (reference sequence). This CDR3 has 15 residues. V lost 5 bases and J 1 base, leaving 13 bases between the germline ends.

The gene calls are TRBV4-2 and TRBJ1-3; a weak D match, TRBD1 (5 bases). The CDR3 extends over 17 amino acids. Germline CDR1 reads LGHNA; CDR2 reads YNFKEQ. The V and J ends lost 0 bases and 0 bases respectively, with 12 bases between them. CDR3 region: CASSQDYDRGSGNTIYF. CDR3 sequence (DNA): TGTGCCAGCAGCCAAGATTACGACAGAGGCTCTGGAAACACCATATATTTT.

J is TRBJ1-1 and V is TRBV30; the D gene is possibly TRBD1 (5 bases). The CDR3 length is 15 residues. Looked up from germline, CDR1 is GTSNPN and CDR2 is SVGIG (reference sequence). The V gene lost 3 bases and the J gene lost 3 bases, with 17 bases spanning the gap. The CDR3 is CAWRNTQGGYTEAFF. The CDR3 bases are TGTGCCTGGAGAAACACTCAGGGAGGATACACTGAAGCTTTCTTT.

The CDR3 DNA is TGTGCCTGGAGTGTACCGACAGGGGCGGATGAAAAACTGTTTTTT. Amino acid sequence: CAWSVPTGADEKLFF. The chain combines TRBV30 with TRBJ1-4, with TRBD1 matching 8 bases. V was clipped by 0 bases and J by 6 bases; unmatched bases: 6. Germline V lookup: CDR1 GTSNPN, CDR2 SVGIG (reference sequence). The CDR3 has 15 residues.

The gene calls are TRBV18 and TRBJ2-5; D unresolved. Per germline, CDR1 KGHSH and CDR2 LQKENI. The CDR3 is 13 amino acids. V dropped 3 bases and J dropped 1 base, with 6 bases sitting between them. The chain's CDR3 is CASSPGSQETQYF. In DNA form, the CDR3 reads TGTGCCAGCTCACCGGGCAGCCAAGAGACCCAGTACTTC.

This clone was counted a single time. In DNA, the CDR3 is TGTGCCAGCAGCTTAGGCATCGAGGGGGCGGGGCACACAGATACGCAGTATTTT. As protein: CASSLGIEGAGHTDTQYF. The V call is TRBV7-6, the J call TRBJ2-3, with D possibly being TRBD1 (7 bases). V lost 1 base, J lost 2 bases, and 19 bases lay in between. The germline gives CDR1 SGHVS, CDR2 FNYEAQ. The CDR3 runs to 18 residues.

V usage is TRBV9 and J usage is TRBJ2-3; perhaps D is TRBD1 or TRBD2 (5 bases each). The CDR3 sequence is 13 residues long. V lost 4 bases and J lost 5, with 11 bases in between. Germline V gene data show CDR1 as SGDLS and CDR2 as YYNGEE. The CDR3 is CASSTWDLDTQYF. The CDR3 nucleotides read TGTGCCAGCAGCACATGGGACCTAGATACGCAGTATTTT.

This sequence joins TRBV18 and TRBJ1-1; 8 nucleotides match TRBD1. Losses at the gene ends were 1 base for V and 5 bases for J; bases not matched to a gene: 15. CDR3 size: 18 residues. Per the germline V gene, CDR1 is KGHSH and CDR2 is LQKENI. The chain's CDR3 is CASSPRPGQVGEGTEAFF. CDR3 coding DNA: TGTGCCAGCTCACCACGGCCGGGACAGGTGGGTGAGGGGACTGAAGCTTTCTTT.

The rearrangement joins TRBV4-3 to TRBJ2-3; 14 bases map to TRBD2. The germline V gene has CDR1 LGHNA and CDR2 YSLEER. CDR3 length equals 16 residues. V was clipped by 4 bases and J by 6 bases; unmatched bases: 6. The CDR3 protein is CASSLLGLAGADTQYF. The CDR3 bases are TGCGCCAGCAGCCTCCTGGGACTAGCGGGAGCGGATACGCAGTATTTT.

The chain combines TRBV9 with TRBJ1-3; D call uncertain. The CDR3 has 15 residues. Trimming took 0 bases from V and 0 from J, leaving 7 bases between them. The germline gives CDR1 SGDLS, CDR2 YYNGEE. CDR3 protein: CASSVEGSSGNTIYF. Here the CDR3 DNA reads TGTGCCAGCAGCGTAGAAGGGAGCTCTGGAAACACCATATATTTT.

This chain links TRBV18 with TRBJ1-3, with TRBD1 matching over 7 bases. In germline, CDR1 is KGHSH, CDR2 LQKENI. J gave up 2 bases and V 6 bases, and 10 bases lay outside the gene matches. The CDR3 has 16 residues. CDR3 residues: CASSTRQGRTGNTIYF. The CDR3 nucleotides are TGTGCCAGCTCGACCAGACAGGGTAGAACTGGAAACACCATATATTTT.